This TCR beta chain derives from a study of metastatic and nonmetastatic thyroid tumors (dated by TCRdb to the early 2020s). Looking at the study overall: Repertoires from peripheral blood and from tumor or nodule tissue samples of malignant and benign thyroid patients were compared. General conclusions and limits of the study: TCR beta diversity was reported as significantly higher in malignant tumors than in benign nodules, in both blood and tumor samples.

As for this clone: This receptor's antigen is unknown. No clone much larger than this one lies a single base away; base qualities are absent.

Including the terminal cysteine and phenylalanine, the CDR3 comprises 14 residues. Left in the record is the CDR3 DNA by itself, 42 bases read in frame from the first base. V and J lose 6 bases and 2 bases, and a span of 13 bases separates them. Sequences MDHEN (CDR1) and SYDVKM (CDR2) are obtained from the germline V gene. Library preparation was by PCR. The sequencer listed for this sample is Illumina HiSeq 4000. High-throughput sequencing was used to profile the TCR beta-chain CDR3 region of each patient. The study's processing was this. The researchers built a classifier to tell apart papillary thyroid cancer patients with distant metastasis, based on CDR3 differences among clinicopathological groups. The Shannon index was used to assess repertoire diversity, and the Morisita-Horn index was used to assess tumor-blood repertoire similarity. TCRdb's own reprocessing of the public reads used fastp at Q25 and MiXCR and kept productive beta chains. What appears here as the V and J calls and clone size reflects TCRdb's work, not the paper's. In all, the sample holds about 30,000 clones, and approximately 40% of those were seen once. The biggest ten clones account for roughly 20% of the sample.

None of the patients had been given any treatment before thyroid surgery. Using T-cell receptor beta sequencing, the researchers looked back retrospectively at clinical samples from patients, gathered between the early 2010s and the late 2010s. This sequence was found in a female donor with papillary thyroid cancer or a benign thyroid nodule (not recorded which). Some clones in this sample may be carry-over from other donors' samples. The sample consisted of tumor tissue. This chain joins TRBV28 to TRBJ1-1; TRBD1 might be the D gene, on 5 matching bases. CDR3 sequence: CASRSPGDNTEAFF. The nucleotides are TGTGCCAGCAGATCTCCTGGGGACAACACTGAAGCTTTCTTT.